The clone carrying this TCR beta chain was recorded at least ten times. A much larger clone differs from this one at a single base, so this may be a read error. Arm-PCR with iRepertoire HTBI primers amplified the CDR3 regions for these TCR beta libraries. From the multiplex PCR reads, TCRdb called clonotypes with MiXCR, one entry per CDR3 protein. The sample consists of some 250,000 distinct CDR3 sequences, 20% to 25% of them appearing once. The entry originates in a study of regulatory T cells in long-lasting Graves disease. Time point noted: newly diagnosed GD, antithyroid drugs for less than 3 months. PBMCs provided the RNA from which the TCR library was made. Specimen: peripheral blood mononuclear cells (PBMCs), collected at new diagnosis, from a patient treated with antithyroid drugs. The source is a female donor with Graves disease.

The DNA for the CDR3 is TGTACCAGCACCCTCCAGGAGCGGGGGGAAGCTTTCTTT. Its protein is CTSTLQERGEAFF. This chain connects TRBV2 to TRBJ1-1, with TRBD1 as a possible D gene (5 bases). The germline V gene encodes CDR1 SNHLY and CDR2 FYNNEI. This CDR3 is 13 amino acids long.